The 17 T cell receptor beta chains given below trace back to one sample, sequenced in a study of blood T cells in healthy people across ages (dated by TCRdb to the mid-2010s). The protocol used for the library was 5' RACE. The reads were generated on an Illumina HiSeq 2500. A second PCR of about 6 to 12 cycles was performed with a sample-barcoded 5' primer and a J-beta primer mix. Using fastp at Q25 and MiXCR, TCRdb reprocessed the public reads and kept productive beta chains. Here each entry gathers all rows of one CDR3 protein and keeps the most common genes and DNA. In this sample the table shows about 1.4 million distinct CDR3 sequences, 59% of which occur a single time. The top ten clonotypes cover more than 6% of the sample. Sample: blood. These receptor sequences come from a man aged 18 to 29 in good health.

This rearrangement joins TRBV4-2 to TRBJ1-3, with D possibly TRBD1 on 5 matching bases. From germline, CDR1 is LGHNA and CDR2 YNFKEQ. With 0 bases removed from V and 2 bases from J, the gap between germline ends came to 11 bases. This CDR3 has 16 amino acids. CDR3 DNA sequence: TGTGCCAGCAGCCAAGAGGTCGTCAGGGCTGGAAACACCATATATTTT. This gives the protein CASSQEVVRAGNTIYF.

The chain recombines TRBV7-9 with TRBJ1-2; possible D gene TRBD1, 5 bases. The CDR3 is 18 amino acids. The germline V gene encodes CDR1 SEHNR and CDR2 FQNEAQ (reference sequence). V was pared by 2 bases and J by 4 bases, with 23 bases between. The CDR3 DNA reads as TGTGCCAGCAGCTTAAGTACCGCCCTGGGGCATCCCCTCTATGGCTACACCTTC. Encoded protein: CASSLSTALGHPLYGYTF.

A few counts support this clonotype. The rearrangement uses TRBV7-2 and TRBJ2-1; D is unresolved. The end of the DNA fits TRBJ2-7 better, so the J call may be wrong. This CDR3 has 17 amino acids. Germline CDR1 and CDR2: SGHTA and FQGNSA. The CDR3 DNA reads as TGTGCCAGCAGCTTAGTCCCCTCTCCCAACTCCTACAATGAGCAGTACTTC. Residues: CASSLVPSPNSYNEQYF.

CDR3 sequence reads: CASEASPGSSYNEQFF. The CDR3 nucleotides read TGCGCCAGCGAGGCTAGCCCCGGTAGCTCCTACAATGAGCAGTTCTTC. V usage is TRBV5-1 and J usage is TRBJ2-1; possible D gene TRBD2, 5 bases. The CDR3 runs to 16 residues. The V end was cut by 7 bases, the J end by 0 bases, with 17 bases between. CDR1 is SGHRS and CDR2 is YFSETQ in the germline V gene.

The rearrangement uses TRBV5-6 and TRBJ2-1, with 9 positions matching TRBD1. Germline V gene lookup returns CDR1 SGHDT and CDR2 YYEEEE. This CDR3 has 15 residues. The V gene end was trimmed by 7 bases and the J gene end by 3 bases; junction bases not matched to a gene: 8. CDR3 bases: TGTGCCAGCGGTTGGGGGACAGGGAGCTACAATGAGCAGTTCTTC. It specifies CASGWGTGSYNEQFF.

This clonotype was recorded a few times. The rearrangement uses TRBV5-5 and TRBJ2-1; 7 positions agree with TRBD2. After removal of 2 bases from V and 2 bases from J, the junction contained 1 base not matched to a gene. The CDR3 has 14 residues. Germline V CDR1 and CDR2: SGHKS, YYEKEE (reference sequence). CDR3 DNA sequence: TGTGCCAGCAGCTTTGGGAGGGCCTACAATGAGCAGTTCTTC. Protein: CASSFGRAYNEQFF.

V and J are TRBV4-3 and TRBJ2-1; D gene ambiguous. Germline-derived CDR1 and CDR2 are LGHNA and YSLEER. V shed 3 bases and J shed 4 bases, with 7 bases lying between them. The CDR3 length is 13 residues. The CDR3 reads CASSHVGYNEQFF. Here the CDR3 DNA reads TGCGCCAGCAGCCATGTTGGGTACAATGAGCAGTTCTTC.

The V and J genes are TRBV4-3 and TRBJ2-3; 8 bases are shared with TRBD2. The junction had 13 bases not matched to a gene; V was cut back by 0 bases and J by 2 bases. This CDR3 comprises 19 residues. Germline CDR1 reads LGHNA; CDR2 reads YSLEER. CDR3 residues: CASSQDRVGAGVPTDTQYF. For the CDR3, the DNA is TGCGCCAGCAGCCAAGATAGGGTTGGAGCGGGGGTACCCACAGATACGCAGTATTTT.

This chain links TRBV27 with TRBJ2-3; no reliable D call. This CDR3 has 15 amino acids. CDR1 is MNHEY and CDR2 is SMNVEV in the germline V gene (reference sequence). V lost 6 bases and J 0 bases, leaving 13 bases between the germline ends. CDR3 residues: CASSLDEPSTDTQYF. The CDR3 region has the DNA TGTGCCAGCAGCCTAGACGAACCTAGCACAGATACGCAGTATTTT.

V gene TRBV4-1 combines with J gene TRBJ2-1, with unresolved D. The V gene's germline CDR1 is MGHRA and CDR2 YSYEKL. The CDR3 totals 14 residues. V was trimmed by 4 bases and J by 5 bases, leaving 12 bases between them. The CDR3 here is CASSPTYGNNEQFF. The CDR3, as DNA: TGCGCCAGCAGCCCCACATACGGTAACAATGAGCAGTTCTTC.

The rearrangement uses TRBV5-1 and TRBJ1-5; 7 positions match TRBD1. Germline V gene data show CDR1 as SGHRS and CDR2 as YFSETQ. J gave up 3 bases and V 0 bases, and 3 bases lay outside the gene matches. This CDR3 is built from 15 residues. The CDR3 DNA reads as TGCGCCAGCAGCTTGGGGGACAGTTTCAATCAGCCCCAGCATTTT. Amino acid sequence: CASSLGDSFNQPQHF. The complete variable domain, with remaining parts taken from reference TRBV5-1 and TRBJ1-5, reads KAGVTQTPRYLIKTRGQQVTLSCSPISGHRSVSWYQQTPGQGLQFLFEYFSETQRNKGNFPGRFSGRQFSNSRSEMNVSTLELGDSALYLCASSLGDSFNQPQHFGDGTRLSIL.

V usage is TRBV5-1 and J usage is TRBJ1-1; maybe TRBD1 (5 bases). CDR1 is SGHRS, CDR2 YFSETQ, per germline. The CDR3 extends over 13 amino acids. V lost 1 base and J 7 bases, leaving 11 bases between the germline ends. For the CDR3, the DNA is TGCGCCAGCAGCTTGCTGCCGGGACGTGAAGCTTTCTTT. This gives the protein CASSLLPGREAFF.

The rearrangement joins TRBV4-1 to TRBJ2-2, with D perhaps matching TRBD1 (5 bases). CDR1 is MGHRA and CDR2 is YSYEKL in the germline V gene. The CDR3 is 14 amino acids. The V and J ends lost 1 base and 5 bases respectively, with 8 bases between them. CDR3 nucleotide sequence: TGCGCCAGCAGCCAAGGCAGGGTGACCGGGGAGCTGTTTTTT. Its translation is CASSQGRVTGELFF.

The chain links TRBV6-5 to TRBJ2-5; D unclear. The CDR3 spans 14 residues. Trimming removed 5 bases from V and 2 bases from J, with 12 bases in between. Germline CDR1 reads MNHEY; CDR2 reads SVGAGI. CDR3 sequence: CASSLGNFQETQYF. In nucleotides, the CDR3 is TGTGCCAGCAGTCTAGGGAATTTTCAAGAGACCCAGTACTTC.

There are a few counts of this clonotype. The chain uses TRBV28 and TRBJ1-5, with 8 nucleotides matching TRBD1. Germline assignment: CDR1 MDHEN and CDR2 SYDVKM. V lost 9 bases and J lost 3; bases outside the gene matches: 10. The CDR3 sequence is 15 residues long. The CDR3: CASNLDRVDNQPQHF. The CDR3 DNA is TGTGCCAGTAATTTGGACAGGGTAGACAATCAGCCCCAGCATTTT.

This chain links TRBV15 with TRBJ2-7, with a possible D match to TRBD1 (6 bases). Germline V gene lookup returns CDR1 LNHNV and CDR2 YYDKDF (reference sequence). The ends were cut back, 0 bases at V and 3 bases at J, with 9 bases in the middle. The CDR3 sequence is 14 residues long. Here the CDR3 reads CATSRDTGLYEQYF. The CDR3 bases are TGTGCCACCAGCAGAGATACAGGGCTCTACGAGCAGTACTTC. Variable domain in full (rest from reference TRBV15 and TRBJ2-7): DAMVIQNPRYQVTQFGKPVTLSCSQTLNHNVMYWYQQKSSQAPKLLFHYYDKDFNNEADTPDNFQSRRPNTSFCFLDIRSPGLGDTAMYLCATSRDTGLYEQYFGPGTRLTVT.

V usage is TRBV5-5 and J usage is TRBJ2-3; 8 nucleotides line up with TRBD2. CDR1 is SGHKS, CDR2 YYEKEE, per germline (reference sequence). The CDR3 totals 19 residues. Losses at the gene ends were 0 bases for V and 4 bases for J; bases not matched to a gene: 16. The CDR3 sequence: CASSLAYRDLAGGADTQYF. CDR3 DNA sequence: TGTGCCAGCAGCTTGGCCTACAGGGATCTAGCGGGTGGTGCAGATACGCAGTATTTT.